Each of the 17 T cell receptor beta chains below was sequenced from the same sample in a study of Tregs in tolerant kidney transplant recipients. Repertoires were generated with immunoSEQ multiplex PCR, while TCRdb's copy carries only in-frame clones and drops some. Seen here are 50,000 to 80,000 clones, more than 95% observed once, and the top ten hold around 0.34%. The sequencing here drew on Tregs from blood, taken before the transplant. These receptors were taken from a human donor who received a combined kidney and bone marrow transplant.

The V and J genes are TRBV21-1 and TRBJ2-7; the listed D gene, TRBD2, was not tested against the DNA. TRBV21-1 is recorded as a pseudogene. The CDR3 contains 13 residues. The CDR3 DNA sequence: TGTTCTTCACCCAGCGGGAGGGCCTACGAGCAGTACTTC. This encodes CSSPSGRAYEQYF.

This chain joins TRBV28 and TRBJ1-4; D is unclear. Trimming took off 2 bases at V and 5 bases at J, with 6 bases between the two ends. The CDR3 extends over 13 amino acids. The V gene's germline CDR1 is MDHEN and CDR2 SYDVKM. The CDR3 DNA reads TGTGCCAGCAGTTTACACGGGAATGAAAAACTGTTTTTT. It yields the protein CASSLHGNEKLFF.

The chain joins TRBV7-3 to TRBJ1-1; D is possibly TRBD1 (5 bases). Trimming took 5 bases from V and 4 from J, leaving 11 bases between them. Germline V lookup: CDR1 SGHTA, CDR2 FQGTGA. The CDR3 has 13 residues. In nucleotides, the CDR3 is TGTGCCAGCAGCATTAGGGGCTCCACTGAAGCTTTCTTT. This encodes CASSIRGSTEAFF.

This chain uses TRBV18 with TRBJ2-1; 8 bases map to TRBD2. Germline V lookup: CDR1 KGHSH, CDR2 LQKENI. V dropped 3 bases and J dropped 9; count of bases not matched to a gene: 10. The CDR3 is 15 amino acids. The CDR3 loop reads CASSPAGGLRPEQFF. CDR3 sequence (DNA): TGTGCCAGCTCACCCGCGGGAGGTCTACGTCCTGAGCAGTTCTTC.

V and J are TRBV2 and TRBJ2-6; D is uncertain. The germline V and J ends were trimmed by 4 bases and 0 bases, with 4 bases remaining between them. This CDR3 is built from 14 residues. The germline CDR1 and CDR2 sequences are SNHLY and FYNNEI. The CDR3 region has the DNA TGTGCCAGCAGTGTCATCTCTGGGGCCAACGTCCTGACTTTC. This codes for CASSVISGANVLTF.

V usage is TRBV28 and J usage is TRBJ2-3; D gene unclear. The CDR3 extends over 12 amino acids. V lost 6 bases to trimming and J lost 2 bases, with 6 bases between them. From germline, CDR1 is MDHEN and CDR2 SYDVKM. CDR3 in DNA: TGTGCCAGCAGCTCCGTCACAGATACGCAGTATTTT. Its protein is CASSSVTDTQYF. Complete variable domain (other parts from reference TRBV28 and TRBJ2-3): DVKVTQSSRYLVKRTGEKVFLECVQDMDHENMFWYRQDPGLGLRLIYFSYDVKMKEKGDIPEGYSVSREKKERFSLILESASTNQTSMYLCASSSVTDTQYFGPGTRLTVL.

The rearrangement uses TRBV5-1 and TRBJ1-2; D is unresolved. Germline V gene sequence: CDR1 SGHRS, CDR2 YFSETQ. There are 13 residues in the CDR3. Trimming took off 0 bases at V and 8 bases at J, with 11 bases between the two ends. CDR3 nucleotides: TGCGCCAGCAGCTTGGACACGTCCCCGGGCTACACCTTC. Amino acid sequence: CASSLDTSPGYTF.

CDR3 sequence: CASSIKTGLEQYF. DNA for the CDR3: TGTGCCAGTAGTATAAAAACAGGGCTCGAGCAGTACTTC. The chain employs TRBV19 and TRBJ2-7, with D perhaps TRBD1 (6 bases). V lost 2 bases and J 6 bases, leaving 11 bases between the germline ends. The CDR3 has 13 amino acids. Germline CDR1 LNHDA, CDR2 SQIVND (reference sequence).

The J gene is TRBJ2-3, the V gene TRBV30, with TRBD2 matching 11 bases. Germline CDR1 is GTSNPN and CDR2 is SVGIG (reference sequence). Unmatched junction bases numbered 12, after V lost 7 bases and J lost 3 bases. This CDR3 has 16 residues. The CDR3 bases are TGTGCCTTTGGAGGGCAGGGACTAGCGGAGACAGATACGCAGTATTTT. It encodes CAFGGQGLAETDTQYF.

The V call is TRBV4-3, the J call TRBJ2-1; 7 positions agree with TRBD1. The V segment lost 0 bases and the J segment 2 bases; nucleotides outside the gene matches: 1. CDR1 LGHNA and CDR2 YSLEER come from the germline V gene. The CDR3 has 15 residues. CDR3 DNA: TGCGCCAGCAGCCAAGACGGGACAGCCTACAATGAGCAGTTCTTC. It yields the protein CASSQDGTAYNEQFF.

The rearrangement joins TRBV2 to TRBJ1-2, with 7 positions matching TRBD1. The ends lost 2 bases at V and 2 bases at J; junction bases unmatched: 2. This CDR3 contains 14 residues. Per germline, CDR1 SNHLY and CDR2 FYNNEI. CDR3 sequence: CASSENRGNYGYTF. CDR3 sequence (DNA): TGTGCCAGCAGTGAAAACAGGGGAAACTATGGCTACACCTTC.

The V call is TRBV19, the J call TRBJ2-1; 7 bases match TRBD2. Germline V CDR1 and CDR2: LNHDA, SQIVND (reference sequence). The CDR3 loop spans 20 amino acids. J lost 6 bases, V lost 5 bases, and 25 bases had no gene match. The CDR3 nucleotides are TGTGCCAGTAGTTCTATTTGGAGGGGAGGGCCCAGTCTAGTTTCCAATGAGCAGTTCTTC. Protein: CASSSIWRGGPSLVSNEQFF. Combining the CDR3 with reference TRBV19 and TRBJ2-1 gives the whole variable domain DGGITQSPKYLFRKEGQNVTLSCEQNLNHDAMYWYRQDPGQGLRLIYYSQIVNDFQKGDIAEGYSVSREKKESFPLTVTSAQKNPTAFYLCASSSIWRGGPSLVSNEQFFGPGTRLTVL.

The J gene is TRBJ2-3, the V gene TRBV5-1, with TRBD2 matching 11 bases. The CDR3 length is 16 residues. V trimming: 3 bases; J trimming: 0 bases; junction bases outside the gene matches: 3. Per the germline V gene, CDR1 is SGHRS and CDR2 is YFSETQ. This CDR3 is CASSSGLAVSTDTQYF. CDR3 bases: TGCGCCAGCAGCTCGGGACTAGCGGTGAGCACAGATACGCAGTATTTT.

V and J are TRBV5-1 and TRBJ2-7; 12 bases line up with TRBD2. The CDR3 loop spans 17 amino acids. Germline V CDR1 and CDR2: SGHRS, YFSETQ. After removal of 0 bases from V and 4 bases from J, the junction contained 8 bases not matched to a gene. The CDR3 protein is CASSLALAGGSRYEQYF. In DNA, the CDR3 is TGCGCCAGCAGCTTGGCCCTAGCGGGAGGGAGTAGGTACGAGCAGTACTTC.

The genes are TRBV7-2 and TRBJ2-5, with 7 positions matching TRBD2. Germline lookup yields CDR1 SGHTA and CDR2 FQGNSA. The CDR3 sequence is 15 residues long. V lost 1 base to trimming and J lost 5 bases; unmatched junction nucleotides: 7. Here the CDR3 DNA reads TGTGCCAGCAGCTTAGAAGCGGGGCATTGGGAGACCCAGTACTTC. Its protein product is CASSLEAGHWETQYF.

This clone has just one count. The chain employs TRBV18 and TRBJ1-1; a weak D match, TRBD1 (6 bases). The CDR3 runs 17 residues. Trimming removed 2 bases at V and 4 bases at J, with 20 bases between. Germline CDR1 and CDR2: KGHSH and LQKENI. For the CDR3, the DNA is TGTGCCAGCTCACCATTTGGGTTGAAGACAGGATCCACTGAAGCTTTCTTT. The encoded protein is CASSPFGLKTGSTEAFF.

This chain uses TRBV4-2 with TRBJ1-2; 11 bases match TRBD1. CDR1 is LGHNA, CDR2 YNFKEQ, per germline. This CDR3 is built from 15 residues. Trimming took 1 base from V and 4 from J; bases not matched to a gene: 2. CDR3 nucleotide sequence: TGTGCCAGCAGCCAAGTCGGGACAGGGGGCTATGGCTACACCTTC. Its translation: CASSQVGTGGYGYTF.